This T cell receptor beta chain was obtained from a study of identical twins. Notes on the study in general: A lower insertion count was a feature of abundant cord blood beta clonotypes, with no such feature in memory repertoires.

TCRdb redid the calling of the 5' RACE reads with MiXCR, one entry per CDR3 protein. The sample lists 400,000 to 600,000 distinct CDR3 sequences, under 25% occurring once. All donors comprised healthy Caucasians. The CDR3 length is 15 residues. Germline CDR1 reads MGHRA; CDR2 reads YSYEKL. V lost 6 bases to trimming and J lost 2 bases, with 13 bases between them. Notes on this clonotype: Its antigen is not identified.

These data are also associated with another study on yellow fever vaccine responses in identical twins. That publication notes: Vaccine T cell responses of twins reportedly seemed partly convergent and partly personalized.

Sequencing input: CD4+ T cells sorted from blood. This receptor was obtained from a woman aged 18 to 35 in good health. The chain recombines TRBV4-1 with TRBJ1-4; perhaps TRBD1 as D (5 bases). CDR3 in amino acids: CASRPSGTTNEKLFF. The CDR3, as DNA: TGCGCCAGCAGACCCTCCGGGACCACTAATGAAAAACTGTTTTTT.